These 13 T cell receptor beta chains share one sample of origin, sequenced in a study of identical twins. One entry per CDR3 protein, called by TCRdb with MiXCR from the 5' RACE reads. The sample contains some 240,000 distinct CDR3 sequences, about 8.5% of which appear only once. These same data were also listed under a study on yellow fever vaccine responses in identical twins.

Material for sequencing was CD8+ T cells sorted from blood. All receptors come from a woman aged 18-30 years in good health.

This clonotype was recorded many times. This chain uses TRBV25-1 with TRBJ2-5, with D possibly being TRBD2 (6 bases). Deletions cut 3 bases from V and 5 bases from J, with 25 bases between. Germline CDR1 and CDR2: MGHDK and SYGVNS. CDR3 length: 18 residues. The CDR3 bases are TGTGCCAGCAGTGACGAACAGGACTACGCCCATGGATGGGAGACCCAGTACTTC. Translating gives CASSDEQDYAHGWETQYF.

This clonotype was found many times. The CDR3 DNA follows: TGTGCCAGCAGCCCGCCAGCCTCCTACGAGCAGTACTTC. This codes for CASSPPASYEQYF. The chain combines TRBV7-9 with TRBJ2-7, with unresolved D. This CDR3 is built from 13 residues. CDR1 is SEHNR and CDR2 is FQNEAQ in the germline V gene (reference sequence). V lost 5 bases, J lost 0 bases, and 8 bases lay in between.

At least ten counts were recorded for this clonotype. The rearrangement joins TRBV6-1 to TRBJ2-2; D is perhaps TRBD1 (6 bases). Trimming stripped 6 bases from V and 4 bases from J, with 9 bases between. Per germline, CDR1 MNHNS and CDR2 SASEGT. The CDR3 contains 13 residues. The CDR3 nucleotides read TGTGCCAGCAGCCCGGACAGCACCGGGGAGCTGTTTTTT. Residues: CASSPDSTGELFF.

This clonotype was seen repeatedly, ten times or more. This chain joins TRBV7-2 and TRBJ2-2; D is unclear. The length of the CDR3 is 13 residues. Germline assignment: CDR1 SGHTA and CDR2 FQGNSA. Trimming took 2 bases from V and 3 from J, leaving 4 bases between them. The CDR3 nucleotides read TGTGCCAGCAGCTTATGGGACACCGGGGAGCTGTTTTTT. Amino acids: CASSLWDTGELFF.

V gene TRBV20-1 combines with J gene TRBJ2-3; the D gene is possibly TRBD2 (5 bases). The CDR3 is made up of 13 amino acids. Trimming removed 0 bases at V and 4 bases at J, with 8 bases between. Germline loops: CDR1 DFQATT, CDR2 SNEGSKA (reference sequence). The CDR3 nucleotides are TGCAGTGCTAGAGACCTCGGGGCAGATACGCAGTATTTT. Protein sequence: CSARDLGADTQYF.

The chain recombines TRBV14 with TRBJ2-5, with a tentative D call TRBD2 (5 bases). This CDR3 contains 16 residues. V was pared by 3 bases and J by 2 bases, with 16 bases between. Germline CDR1 reads SGHDN; CDR2 reads FVKESK. Here the CDR3 DNA reads TGTGCCAGCAGCCAGGGGTGGAGGCTTGGGCAAGAGACCCAGTACTTC. It yields the protein CASSQGWRLGQETQYF.

The table lists this clonotype with many counts. In nucleotides, the CDR3 is TGTGCCAGCAGCCAGGGGTGGGGGAACGGCTACACCTTC. It translates to CASSQGWGNGYTF. J is TRBJ1-2 and V is TRBV9; D may be TRBD1 (6 bases). Germline V gene sequence: CDR1 SGDLS, CDR2 YYNGEE. CDR3 length: 13 amino acids. V was cut by 4 bases and J by 8 bases, with 15 bases left in between. Filled out from reference TRBV9 and TRBJ1-2, the complete variable domain reads DSGVTQTPKHLITATGQRVTLRCSPRSGDLSVYWYQQSLDQGLQFLIQYYNGEERAKGNILERFSAQQFPDLHSELNLSSLELGDSALYFCASSQGWGNGYTFGSGTRLTVV.

The chain joins TRBV11-1 to TRBJ2-1; D possibly corresponds to TRBD2 (5 bases). V lost 5 bases, J lost 8 bases, and 28 bases lay in between. Per the germline V gene, CDR1 is SGHAT and CDR2 is FQDESV (reference sequence). The CDR3 runs 18 residues. In nucleotides, the CDR3 is TGTGCCAGCAGCCCGGCCATATTGTCTAGCAGCCTTTCCCATGAGCAGTTCTTC. As protein: CASSPAILSSSLSHEQFF.

This clonotype was counted many times. CDR3 nucleotide sequence: TGTGCCAGCAGTTTGTCCCCTACCCTCTACAATGAGCAGTTCTTC. Translating gives CASSLSPTLYNEQFF. V is TRBV12-3 or TRBV12-4 and J is TRBJ2-1; D unclear. V dropped 3 bases and J dropped 3 bases, with 12 bases sitting between them. CDR3 size: 15 residues.

This clonotype was detected ten times or more. V and J are TRBV12-3 or TRBV12-4 and TRBJ2-7; no reliable D call. Trimming removed 2 bases from V and 7 bases from J, with 9 bases in between. The CDR3 sequence is 12 residues long. The CDR3: CASSLTWGEQYF. The CDR3 DNA is TGTGCCAGCAGTTTAACGTGGGGTGAGCAGTACTTC.

This clonotype was detected only a few times. The chain combines TRBV4-2 with TRBJ2-3, with 10 bases fitting TRBD2. This CDR3 has 16 amino acids. V shed 0 bases, J shed 4 bases, and the junction held 4 bases outside the gene matches. Germline loops: CDR1 LGHNA, CDR2 YNFKEQ. CDR3 loop: CASSQESGRGADTQYF. The CDR3 DNA is TGTGCCAGCAGCCAAGAGAGCGGGAGGGGCGCAGATACGCAGTATTTT.

The rearrangement joins TRBV6-2 or TRBV6-3 to TRBJ2-6; 8 positions match TRBD1. The CDR3 consists of 18 residues. The junction had 14 bases not matched to a gene; V was cut back by 10 bases and J by 0 bases. CDR1 and CDR2 from the germline V gene are MNHEY and SVGEGT. As DNA, the CDR3 is TGTGCCATTGAATCTTGGACAGGGTTGAGCTCTGGGGCCAACGTCCTGACTTTC. Translating gives CAIESWTGLSSGANVLTF.

This clonotype was observed a few times. The chain uses TRBV29-1 and TRBJ2-3, with 11 nucleotides matching TRBD1. The CDR3 covers 16 residues. Per the germline V gene, CDR1 is SQVTM and CDR2 is ANQGSEA. The ends lost 3 bases at V and 6 bases at J; junction bases unmatched: 11. This chain's CDR3 is CSVDLSGQGARDTQYF. The CDR3 region has the DNA TGCAGCGTTGACCTTTCTGGACAGGGGGCGCGGGATACGCAGTATTTT.